This TCR beta chain was obtained from a study of OX40 agonist ivuxolimab in advanced cancers. Method: immunoSEQ multiplex PCR; TCRdb's copy keeps in-frame clones and lacks some. The table records tens of thousands of clones, over 75% of them present only once. Sequenced material: CD4+ or CD8+ T cells sorted from blood, taken in a trial of the OX40 agonist ivuxolimab. The sequence was obtained from an adult with an advanced solid tumor such as melanoma, head and neck, liver or kidney cancer.

In DNA, the CDR3 is TGTGCCAGCAGTCCCCCCGCGAACACCGGGGAGCTGTTTTTT. This gives the protein CASSPPANTGELFF. This chain connects TRBV28 to TRBJ2-2; no clear D gene. V lost 5 bases, J lost 0 bases, and 7 bases lay in between. The CDR3 has 14 amino acids. Germline CDR1 and CDR2: MDHEN and SYDVKM.